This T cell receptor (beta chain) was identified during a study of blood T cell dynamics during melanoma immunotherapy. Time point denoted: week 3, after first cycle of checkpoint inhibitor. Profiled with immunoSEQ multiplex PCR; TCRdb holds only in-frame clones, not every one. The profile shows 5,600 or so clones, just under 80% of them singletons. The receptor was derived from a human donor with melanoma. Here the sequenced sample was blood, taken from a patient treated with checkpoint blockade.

CDR3 nucleotides: TGTGCCAGCAGCCCTGCCGGGACAGGGCGAAGGAACACTGAAGCTTTCTTT. The encoded protein is CASSPAGTGRRNTEAFF. J is TRBJ1-1 and V is TRBV5-4; 9 bases align to TRBD1. V was pared by 4 bases and J by 1 base, with 11 bases of the junction left unmatched. The CDR3 spans 17 residues. Per the germline V gene, CDR1 is SGHNT and CDR2 is YYREEE (reference sequence).